The 20 T cell receptor beta chains reported below all come from one sample, sequenced in a study of radiation and T cells in renal cell carcinoma. Only in-frame clones appear in the TCRdb table, and some are missing; sequencing was by immunoSEQ multiplex PCR. The sample includes 45,000 to 55,000 clones, approximately 80% of them seen just once. Time point noted: blood 2 weeks post-SBRT. Indicated treatment: 15 Gy SBRT to primary tumor, nephrectomy 4 weeks later. The material sequenced was blood, taken from a patient whose treatment included radiotherapy and nephrectomy. These receptors came from a woman aged 70 to 79 with renal cell carcinoma.

V is TRBV10-3 and J is TRBJ2-3; D gene unclear. V was trimmed by 6 bases and J by 6 bases, leaving 7 bases between them. The CDR3 totals 11 residues. Germline assignment: CDR1 ENHRY and CDR2 SYGVKD. CDR3 DNA sequence: TGTGCCATCAGGACCACCGATACGCAGTATTTT. It is translated as CAIRTTDTQYF.

In its sample, this clone was seen a few times. The chain links TRBV20-1 to TRBJ2-5, with D possibly being TRBD2 (6 bases). The germline V gene encodes CDR1 DFQATT and CDR2 SNEGSKA (reference sequence). The ends were cut back, 5 bases at V and 3 bases at J, with 7 bases in the middle. The CDR3 length is 11 residues. The CDR3 reads CSAQREETQYF. CDR3 nucleotides: TGCAGTGCTCAGCGGGAAGAGACCCAGTACTTC.

The rearrangement joins TRBV6-5 to TRBJ1-2, with D uncertain. The CDR3 spans 13 residues. Trimming stripped 2 bases from V and 2 bases from J, with 6 bases between. Germline V gene sequence: CDR1 MNHEY, CDR2 SVGAGI. CDR3 nucleotide sequence: TGTGCCAGCAGTTACGTCCTCAACTATGGCTACACCTTC. Translating gives CASSYVLNYGYTF.

The CDR3 coding sequence is TGTGCCAGCAGCAAAGGTGGGCCTGGGGGGTCGGGGGAGACCTACGAGCAGTACTTC. It specifies CASSKGGPGGSGETYEQYF. V gene TRBV21-1 combines with J gene TRBJ2-7; the table's D call, TRBD2, was not checked against the DNA. TRBV21-1 is noted as a pseudogene. This CDR3 has 19 amino acids.

This clone turned up a few times. The V and J genes are TRBV4-1 and TRBJ1-2; TRBD1 is a possible D gene (6 bases). V was trimmed by 2 bases and J by 4 bases, leaving 14 bases between them. Germline V gene sequence: CDR1 MGHRA, CDR2 YSYEKL. This CDR3 has 15 residues. Written as DNA, the CDR3 is TGCGCCAGCAGCCAAACACAGGGCTATGCCTATGGCTACACCTTC. Encoded protein: CASSQTQGYAYGYTF.

The CDR3 DNA reads TGTGCCAGCAGCTTTGGCAGGGAGTTATATGGCTACACCTTC. It codes for CASSFGRELYGYTF. V is TRBV5-6 and J is TRBJ1-2; D possibly corresponds to TRBD1 (5 bases). Germline CDR1 is SGHDT and CDR2 is YYEEEE. The CDR3 has 14 amino acids. V lost 2 bases and J lost 5, with 13 bases in between.

The chain couples TRBV5-1 to TRBJ1-3, with D maybe TRBD1 (6 bases). V was shortened by 5 bases and J by 0 bases, with 12 bases between the two germline ends. The CDR3 covers 15 residues. Germline-derived CDR1 and CDR2 are SGHRS and YFSETQ. The chain's CDR3 is CASRVTGSSGNTIYF. The CDR3, as DNA: TGCGCCAGCAGGGTTACAGGGAGCTCTGGAAACACCATATATTTT. Variable domain in full (rest from reference TRBV5-1 and TRBJ1-3): KAGVTQTPRYLIKTRGQQVTLSCSPISGHRSVSWYQQTPGQGLQFLFEYFSETQRNKGNFPGRFSGRQFSNSRSEMNVSTLELGDSALYLCASRVTGSSGNTIYFGEGSWLTVV.

The chain combines TRBV11-2 with TRBJ1-1, with TRBD1 identical over 8 bases. Germline V lookup: CDR1 SGHAT, CDR2 FQNNGV. The V segment lost 4 bases and the J segment 5 bases; nucleotides outside the gene matches: 9. The CDR3 consists of 15 residues. CDR3 sequence: CASSSRTGSSTEAFF. DNA for the CDR3: TGTGCCAGCAGCTCAAGGACAGGGAGTTCGACTGAAGCTTTCTTT.

The gene calls are TRBV10-2 and TRBJ2-7; 7 nucleotides align to TRBD2. The V gene end was trimmed by 3 bases and the J gene end by 3 bases; junction bases not matched to a gene: 8. This CDR3 region has 15 residues. Germline CDR1 and CDR2: WSHSY and SAAADI. CDR3 in amino acids: CASSDVWRGYYEQYF. CDR3 coding DNA: TGCGCCAGCAGTGATGTTTGGCGGGGGTACTACGAGCAGTACTTC.

This sequence joins TRBV7-2 and TRBJ2-1; D tentatively reads TRBD1 or TRBD2 (5 bases each). CDR1 and CDR2 from the germline V gene are SGHTA and FQGNSA. The CDR3 runs 15 residues. V lost 5 bases and J lost 2, with 13 bases in between. CDR3 nucleotides: TGTGCCAGCAGCCTCCGGGACCCGCCCTACAATGAGCAGTTCTTC. Translated, it gives CASSLRDPPYNEQFF. The variable domain in full, with the rest retrieved from reference TRBV7-2 and TRBJ2-1, is GAGVSQSPSNKVTEKGKDVELRCDPISGHTALYWYRQSLGQGLEFLIYFQGNSAPDKSGLPSDRFSAERTGGSVSTLTIQRTQQEDSAVYLCASSLRDPPYNEQFFGPGTRLTVL.

A few counts support this clone. The chain combines TRBV28 with TRBJ1-1; 7 bases fit TRBD1. This CDR3 contains 16 residues. Trimming removed 5 bases from V and 1 base from J; junction bases left unmatched: 10. From germline, CDR1 is MDHEN and CDR2 SYDVKM. CDR3 DNA: TGTGCCAGCAGTCAGGGCTGGAGGGGGCGGAACACTGAAGCTTTCTTT. Its protein product is CASSQGWRGRNTEAFF.

The table lists this clone with a count of one. The V call is TRBV5-1, the J call TRBJ2-7; TRBD1 agrees at 10 bases. The CDR3 is 14 residues long. Trimming removed 4 bases from V and 5 bases from J; junction bases left unmatched: 6. CDR1 is SGHRS and CDR2 is YFSETQ in the germline V gene. Here the CDR3 reads CASSPRTGGDEQYF. The DNA for the CDR3 is TGCGCCAGCAGCCCCCGGACAGGGGGAGACGAGCAGTACTTC.

This clone was counted a single time. The chain carries TRBV7-2 and TRBJ1-5; D is ambiguous. The CDR3 is 15 amino acids. V was cut by 3 bases and J by 4 bases, with 13 bases left in between. Germline CDR1 reads SGHTA; CDR2 reads FQGNSA. In DNA, the CDR3 is TGTGCCAGCAGCTTCACGACCGGTGAGAATCAGCCCCAGCATTTT. Its protein is CASSFTTGENQPQHF.

The gene calls are TRBV5-1 and TRBJ2-1, with 9 bases fitting TRBD2. V was clipped by 0 bases and J by 7 bases; unmatched bases: 2. CDR1 is SGHRS and CDR2 is YFSETQ in the germline V gene. CDR3 size: 14 residues. The CDR3 loop is CASSLATSGNEQFF. Here the CDR3 DNA reads TGCGCCAGCAGCTTGGCCACTAGCGGGAATGAGCAGTTCTTC. Using reference TRBV5-1 and TRBJ2-1 for the parts outside the CDR3, the full variable domain is KAGVTQTPRYLIKTRGQQVTLSCSPISGHRSVSWYQQTPGQGLQFLFEYFSETQRNKGNFPGRFSGRQFSNSRSEMNVSTLELGDSALYLCASSLATSGNEQFFGPGTRLTVL.

This clone came up a few times. The CDR3 nucleotides read TGTGCCAGCAGCTTAGGAGGGCCGAACACTGAAGCTTTCTTT. It encodes CASSLGGPNTEAFF. The chain carries TRBV7-9 and TRBJ1-1; D is ambiguous. CDR3 length: 14 residues. V was pared by 1 base and J by 1 base, with 7 bases between. CDR1 SEHNR and CDR2 FQNEAQ come from the germline V gene (reference sequence).

V and J are TRBV28 and TRBJ2-7, with D possibly TRBD2 on 6 matching bases. Trimming stripped 3 bases from V and 0 bases from J, with 12 bases between. Germline values: CDR1 MDHEN, CDR2 SYDVKM. The CDR3 length is 15 residues. The CDR3 DNA sequence: TGTGCCAGCAGTTTTGCTAGCGTTAGCTCCTACGAGCAGTACTTC. This sequence encodes CASSFASVSSYEQYF.

This clone was found once. The V call is TRBV7-8, the J call TRBJ1-3, with D uncertain. Germline CDR1 reads SGHVS; CDR2 reads FQNEAQ. The CDR3 runs to 17 residues. Between the trimmed V and J ends, which lost 5 bases and 0 bases, there was a span of 17 bases. CDR3 in amino acids: CASSNPGKLVSGNTIYF. The CDR3 nucleotides read TGTGCCAGCAGCAATCCGGGGAAGCTTGTCTCTGGAAACACCATATATTTT.

The chain recombines TRBV30 with TRBJ2-7; unclear D gene. The CDR3 spans 11 residues. The germline V gene encodes CDR1 GTSNPN and CDR2 SVGIG (reference sequence). V was trimmed by 0 bases and J by 4 bases, leaving 4 bases between them. The CDR3 DNA sequence: TGTGCCTGGAGTGTACAATACGAGCAGTACTTC. Encoded protein: CAWSVQYEQYF. Based on the CDR3 plus reference TRBV30 and TRBJ2-7, the full variable domain is SQTIHQWPATLVQPVGSPLSLECTVEGTSNPNLYWYRQAAGRGLQLLFYSVGIGQISSEVPQNLSASRPQDRQFILSSKKLLLSDSGFYLCAWSVQYEQYFGPGTRLTVT.

The J gene is TRBJ1-1, the V gene TRBV27; D is unresolved. The CDR3 consists of 17 residues. The V gene's germline CDR1 is MNHEY and CDR2 SMNVEV (reference sequence). V shed 6 bases and J shed 1 base, with 21 bases lying between them. CDR3 amino acids: CASSAARGRVANTEAFF. CDR3 DNA: TGTGCCAGCAGCGCCGCCCGTGGTCGTGTGGCGAACACTGAAGCTTTCTTT.

The chain recombines TRBV19 with TRBJ1-3; D ambiguous. There are 16 residues in the CDR3. V was pared by 3 bases and J by 0 bases, with 12 bases between. Looked up from germline, CDR1 is LNHDA and CDR2 is SQIVND (reference sequence). In DNA form, the CDR3 reads TGTGCCAGTAGTATGGCCGGTCAGCTCTCTGGAAACACCATATATTTT. Translated: CASSMAGQLSGNTIYF.